Each of the 12 T cell receptor beta chains below was sequenced from the same sample in a study of blood T cell repertoires in COVID-19. Only in-frame clones appear in the TCRdb table, and some are missing; sequencing was by immunoSEQ multiplex PCR. Among approximately 210,000 clones listed, around 86% were seen once. The sample taken for sequencing was peripheral blood. The receptors stem from a man in his forties or fifties with COVID-19, enrolled during active disease.

Details on this clone: Additional DNA sequences in this sample encode the identical CDR3. This rearrangement joins TRBV18 to TRBJ2-1, with 11 bases lining up with TRBD2. V shed 3 bases and J 4 bases; nucleotides not matched to a gene: 2. The CDR3 has 15 amino acids. The germline gives CDR1 KGHSH, CDR2 LQKENI. The CDR3, as DNA: TGTGCCAGCTCACCCGGGACTAGCGGTTACAATGAGCAGTTCTTC. Translation: CASSPGTSGYNEQFF.

The CDR3 coding sequence is TGTGCCAGCAGTACGAACAGGGGGAATAATTCACCCCTCCACTTT. Translation: CASSTNRGNNSPLHF. The chain has TRBV6-2 or TRBV6-3 and TRBJ1-6; 8 positions match TRBD1. The CDR3 is 15 residues long. V lost 5 bases to trimming and J lost 5 bases; unmatched junction nucleotides: 5. Per the germline V gene, CDR1 is MNHEY and CDR2 is SVGEGT.

V is TRBV30 and J is TRBJ2-7, with a tentative D call TRBD1 (6 bases). This CDR3 spans 12 amino acids. V was pared by 0 bases and J by 7 bases, with 10 bases between. Germline CDR1 reads GTSNPN; CDR2 reads SVGIG (reference sequence). The CDR3 reads CAWSVQGLEQYF. The CDR3 coding sequence is TGTGCCTGGAGTGTACAGGGCCTTGAGCAGTACTTC.

The rearrangement uses TRBV4-2 and TRBJ1-5, with D perhaps matching TRBD1 (6 bases). Germline V gene lookup returns CDR1 LGHNA and CDR2 YNFKEQ. This CDR3 is 16 amino acids long. With 2 bases removed from V and 3 bases from J, the gap between germline ends came to 14 bases. Written as DNA, the CDR3 is TGTGCCAGCAGCCAACGGGGTGGACAGAACAATCAGCCCCAGCATTTT. It yields the protein CASSQRGGQNNQPQHF.

The chain recombines TRBV5-1 with TRBJ1-2; 10 nucleotides line up with TRBD1. With V trimmed by 4 bases and J by 8 bases, 5 bases remained unmatched. The CDR3 sequence is 13 residues long. The germline V gene encodes CDR1 SGHRS and CDR2 YFSETQ. Here the CDR3 reads CASSTGTGEGYTF. CDR3 DNA: TGCGCCAGCAGCACCGGGACAGGGGAAGGCTACACCTTC.

The chain is built from TRBV7-3 and TRBJ1-1; weak D call: TRBD1 (5 bases). The CDR3 loop spans 13 amino acids. Trimming cost V 4 bases and J 4 bases, with 10 bases left between them. From germline, CDR1 is SGHTA and CDR2 FQGTGA. The CDR3 loop reads CASSYHDSTEAFF. For the CDR3, the DNA is TGTGCCAGCAGCTACCACGACAGCACTGAAGCTTTCTTT.

The J gene is TRBJ2-4, the V gene TRBV7-2, with 9 bases identical to TRBD2. Per the germline V gene, CDR1 is SGHTA and CDR2 is FQGNSA. This CDR3 region has 15 residues. J was trimmed by 9 bases and V by 4 bases; bases with no gene match: 10. CDR3 amino acids: CASSSFSSGAAIQYF. CDR3 bases: TGTGCCAGCAGCTCTTTTTCTAGCGGGGCGGCCATTCAGTACTTC.

This chain connects TRBV5-6 to TRBJ1-2, with TRBD1 identical over 7 bases. With V trimmed by 4 bases and J by 3 bases, 9 bases remained unmatched. CDR3 length equals 15 residues. Germline V gene sequence: CDR1 SGHDT, CDR2 YYEEEE. The CDR3 reads CASSPREGAHYGYTF. The CDR3 DNA follows: TGTGCCAGCAGCCCTCGGGAGGGGGCACACTATGGCTACACCTTC.

The chain joins TRBV11-2 to TRBJ2-2, with D unclear. From germline, CDR1 is SGHAT and CDR2 FQNNGV. Trimming removed 3 bases at V and 7 bases at J, with 15 bases between. This CDR3 contains 15 residues. The CDR3 DNA is TGTGCCAGCAGCTTGGAGCCTCAAGAGGACGGGGAGCTGTTTTTT. This sequence encodes CASSLEPQEDGELFF.

Worth noting for this clone: Being one base from a much bigger clone, this may be a read error. The chain recombines TRBV7-3 with TRBJ1-1; D call uncertain. The CDR3 is made up of 13 amino acids. V was trimmed by 5 bases and J by 1 base, leaving 8 bases between them. Per the germline V gene, CDR1 is SGHTA and CDR2 is FQGTGA. Here the CDR3 reads CASSPPGNTEAFF. CDR3 nucleotide sequence: TGTGCCAGCAGCCCGCCAGGGAACACTGAAGCTTTCTTT.

This clone has just one count. The gene calls are TRBV7-6 and TRBJ2-7, with 8 bases identical to TRBD1. Per germline, CDR1 SGHVS and CDR2 FNYEAQ. CDR3 length: 15 residues. V gave up 4 bases and J gave up 0 bases; unmatched junction bases: 5. The CDR3 spells CASSSPGQVSYEQYF. The CDR3 DNA sequence: TGTGCCAGCAGCTCCCCGGGACAGGTCTCCTACGAGCAGTACTTC. Combining the CDR3 with reference TRBV7-6 and TRBJ2-7 gives the whole variable domain GAGVSQSPRYKVTKRGQDVALRCDPISGHVSLYWYRQALGQGPEFLTYFNYEAQQDKSGLPNDRFSAERPEGSISTLTIQRTEQRDSAMYRCASSSPGQVSYEQYFGPGTRLTVT.

The chain is built from TRBV19 and TRBJ1-5; 8 positions agree with TRBD1. With V trimmed by 9 bases and J by 6 bases, 13 bases remained unmatched. The V gene's germline CDR1 is LNHDA and CDR2 SQIVND (reference sequence). The CDR3 extends over 15 amino acids. CDR3 in amino acids: CASSLNGQGGQPQHF. CDR3 nucleotide sequence: TGTGCCAGCAGTCTCAACGGACAGGGCGGTCAGCCCCAGCATTTT. The full variable domain, with the rest looked up from reference TRBV19 and TRBJ1-5, is DGGITQSPKYLFRKEGQNVTLSCEQNLNHDAMYWYRQDPGQGLRLIYYSQIVNDFQKGDIAEGYSVSREKKESFPLTVTSAQKNPTAFYLCASSLNGQGGQPQHFGDGTRLSIL.